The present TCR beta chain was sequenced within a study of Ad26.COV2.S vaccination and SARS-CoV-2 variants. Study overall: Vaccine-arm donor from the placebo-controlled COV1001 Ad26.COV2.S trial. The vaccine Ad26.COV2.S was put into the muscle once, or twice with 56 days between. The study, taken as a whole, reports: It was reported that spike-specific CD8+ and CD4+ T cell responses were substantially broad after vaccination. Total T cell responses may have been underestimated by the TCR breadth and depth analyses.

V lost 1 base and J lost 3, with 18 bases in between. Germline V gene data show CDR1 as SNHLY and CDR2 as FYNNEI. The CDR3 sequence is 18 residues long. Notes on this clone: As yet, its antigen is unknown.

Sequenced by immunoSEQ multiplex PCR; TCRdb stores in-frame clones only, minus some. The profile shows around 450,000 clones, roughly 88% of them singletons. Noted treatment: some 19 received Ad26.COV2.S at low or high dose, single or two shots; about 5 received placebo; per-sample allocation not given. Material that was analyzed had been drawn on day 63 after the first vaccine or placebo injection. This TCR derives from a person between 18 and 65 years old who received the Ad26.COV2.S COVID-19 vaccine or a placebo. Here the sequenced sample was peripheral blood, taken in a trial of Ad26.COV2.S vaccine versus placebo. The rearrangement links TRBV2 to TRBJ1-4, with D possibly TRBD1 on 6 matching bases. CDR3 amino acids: CASSEVKGGAAANEKLFF. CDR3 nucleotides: TGTGCCAGCAGTGAAGTTAAGGGGGGGGCTGCGGCTAATGAAAAACTGTTTTTT.